Each of the 21 T cell receptor beta chains below was sequenced from the same sample in a study of human T cells and chemical hapten exposure. Noted time point: patch test 1, 2 weeks after DPC sensitization. The treatment is: therapeutic diphenylcyclopropenone sensitization with weekly scalp DPC. TCRdb reanalysed the RACE reads using MiXCR and keeps one entry per CDR3 protein. In the table there are 65,000 to 85,000 distinct CDR3 sequences, about a tenth of which are singletons. Sample: whole blood, taken in connection with sensitization to the hapten diphenylcyclopropenone (DPC). These receptors originate from a woman between 45 and 60 years old with alopecia areata. Some clones in this sample may be carry-over from other donors' samples.

DNA for the CDR3: TGTGCCAGCAGTTTAGGAGGGACTAGCGTCTACGAGCAGTACTTC. Its protein product is CASSLGGTSVYEQYF. The chain links TRBV2 to TRBJ2-7; 10 nucleotides agree with TRBD2. This CDR3 region has 15 residues. J gave up 3 bases and V 5 bases, and 7 bases lay outside the gene matches. CDR1 is SNHLY, CDR2 FYNNEI, per germline.

This clonotype was recorded a few times. The chain carries TRBV20-1 and TRBJ2-5; tentative D call: TRBD1 (5 bases). From germline, CDR1 is DFQATT and CDR2 SNEGSKA (reference sequence). V was pared by 4 bases and J by 5 bases, with 17 bases between. This CDR3 is 14 amino acids long. CDR3 in amino acids: CSATVPTASETQYF. The CDR3 DNA reads TGCAGTGCTACAGTCCCGACAGCAAGCGAGACCCAGTACTTC.

This clonotype has just a few counts. This chain connects TRBV5-1 to TRBJ2-7; D is ambiguous. There are 13 residues in the CDR3. With 2 bases removed from V and 0 bases from J, the gap between germline ends came to 6 bases. Germline loops: CDR1 SGHRS, CDR2 YFSETQ. For the CDR3, the DNA is TGCGCCAGCAGCTTCGGAAACTCCTACGAGCAGTACTTC. The encoded protein is CASSFGNSYEQYF.

The chain joins TRBV28 to TRBJ1-2, with D possibly matching TRBD1 (5 bases). The V end was cut by 2 bases, the J end by 4 bases, with 14 bases between. The CDR3 has 15 residues. The germline CDR1 and CDR2 sequences are MDHEN and SYDVKM. CDR3 residues: CASSLGGKSSYGYTF. CDR3 nucleotides: TGTGCCAGCAGTTTAGGGGGAAAATCCTCCTATGGCTACACCTTC.

This clonotype appeared a few times. The chain links TRBV7-6 to TRBJ2-5; TRBD2 matches at 10 bases. From germline, CDR1 is SGHVS and CDR2 FNYEAQ. J gave up 2 bases and V 6 bases, and 12 bases lay outside the gene matches. The CDR3 consists of 17 residues. The CDR3 sequence is CASSLLPAGGIQETQYF. Written as DNA, the CDR3 is TGTGCCAGCAGTCTACTTCCAGCGGGAGGGATACAAGAGACCCAGTACTTC.

This clonotype was seen only a few times. The V gene is TRBV3-1, the J gene TRBJ1-2, with 7 nucleotides matching TRBD1. The trim removed 0 bases at V and 0 bases at J, leaving 10 bases unmatched. The CDR3 loop spans 18 amino acids. The germline gives CDR1 LGHDT, CDR2 YNNKEL (reference sequence). The CDR3 is CASSQDGTGARPNYGYTF. The CDR3 nucleotides are TGTGCCAGCAGCCAAGATGGAACAGGGGCGCGGCCTAACTATGGCTACACCTTC.

The V gene is TRBV28, the J gene TRBJ2-1; D tentatively reads TRBD1 or TRBD2 (5 bases each). This CDR3 contains 14 residues. The germline V gene encodes CDR1 MDHEN and CDR2 SYDVKM. With 5 bases removed from V and 4 bases from J, the gap between germline ends came to 12 bases. Written as DNA, the CDR3 is TGTGCCAGCAGTCCCCCCGGGGCGTACAATGAGCAGTTCTTC. Translation: CASSPPGAYNEQFF.

This clonotype was seen a handful of times. The chain links TRBV11-3 to TRBJ2-1, with 14 nucleotides matching TRBD2. The CDR3 is 19 amino acids. Germline V CDR1 and CDR2: SGHNT, YENEEA. Germline trimming cut 6 bases from V and 10 bases from J; bases unmatched to any gene: 20. The CDR3 coding sequence is TGTGCCAGCAGTCTAGGAGGGCAAGGAAGACTAGCGGGAGGGCACGAGCAGTTCTTC. This codes for CASSLGGQGRLAGGHEQFF.

This clonotype was seen a handful of times. The rearrangement links TRBV27 to TRBJ2-7; D possibly corresponds to TRBD2 (6 bases). Germline V gene sequence: CDR1 MNHEY, CDR2 SMNVEV (reference sequence). The CDR3 covers 14 residues. V gave up 4 bases and J gave up 4 bases, with 14 bases separating them. CDR3 DNA: TGTGCCAGCAGTTATCGGGCAGGGAGGTACGAGCAGTACTTC. Translating it yields CASSYRAGRYEQYF.

This clonotype was found many times. It is likely a read error, because the conserved phenylalanine at the end of the CDR3 is missing. CDR3 loop: CASTGTGGNQPQHI. CDR3 DNA: TGTGCCAGCACAGGGACAGGTGGGAATCAGCCCCAGCATATT. The genes are TRBV19 and TRBJ1-5; 8 bases map to TRBD1. The V and J ends lost 9 bases and 4 bases, in that order; junction bases with no gene match: 8. CDR3 size: 14 residues. Per germline, CDR1 LNHDA and CDR2 SQIVND (reference sequence).

The table lists this clonotype with a few counts. The chain's CDR3 is CSALGRPQETQYF. The DNA for the CDR3 is TGCAGTGCGCTAGGACGCCCCCAAGAGACCCAGTACTTC. V gene TRBV20-1 combines with J gene TRBJ2-5; no reliable D call. Between the trimmed V and J ends, which lost 6 bases and 1 base, there was a span of 12 bases. The CDR3 loop spans 13 amino acids. Germline V gives CDR1 DFQATT, CDR2 SNEGSKA (reference sequence).

This clonotype was detected many times. The chain employs TRBV6-4 and TRBJ2-1, with 9 bases fitting TRBD2. CDR3 length equals 16 residues. The germline V gene encodes CDR1 MRHNA and CDR2 SNTAGT. V lost 0 bases to trimming and J lost 6 bases; unmatched junction nucleotides: 6. CDR3 residues: CASSDSGAGGFNEQFF. The CDR3 region has the DNA TGTGCCAGCAGTGACTCGGGGGCGGGAGGGTTCAATGAGCAGTTCTTC.

This clonotype occurred many times. This chain joins TRBV18 and TRBJ2-6, with 7 bases that match TRBD1. CDR1 is KGHSH, CDR2 LQKENI, per germline. The CDR3 is 16 residues long. Trimming cost V 6 bases and J 0 bases; bases outside gene matches: 5. The CDR3 region is CASSRGQASGANVLTF. CDR3 DNA: TGTGCCAGCTCCCGAGGACAGGCCTCTGGGGCCAACGTCCTGACTTTC.

This clonotype was observed many times. The chain has TRBV27 and TRBJ1-6; 7 nucleotides agree with TRBD1. With 2 bases clipped from V and 7 bases from J, the junction kept 2 bases outside the gene matches. This CDR3 is 14 amino acids long. Germline V CDR1 and CDR2: MNHEY, SMNVEV (reference sequence). CDR3 sequence: CASSLETGNSPLHF. The CDR3 region has the DNA TGTGCCAGCAGTTTAGAGACAGGGAATTCACCCCTCCACTTT.

The rearrangement uses TRBV28 and TRBJ2-2; 7 nucleotides match TRBD1. CDR1 and CDR2 from the germline V gene are MDHEN and SYDVKM. V was pared by 8 bases and J by 8 bases, with 8 bases of the junction left unmatched. CDR3 length: 13 residues. CDR3 sequence reads: CASEERDRGELFF. The CDR3 DNA is TGTGCCAGCGAGGAGAGGGACAGAGGGGAGCTGTTTTTT.

This clonotype has only a few counts. The chain combines TRBV3-1 with TRBJ1-3; no reliable D call. Trimming shortened V by 1 base and J by 0 bases, and 10 bases separated the two germline ends. The CDR3 has 16 amino acids. Germline V lookup: CDR1 LGHDT, CDR2 YNNKEL (reference sequence). CDR3 region: CASSQGRTDSGNTIYF. Here the CDR3 DNA reads TGTGCCAGCAGCCAAGGGCGGACGGACTCTGGAAACACCATATATTTT.

The table lists this clonotype with a few counts. This CDR3 reads CSVGGQGEAFF. CDR3 nucleotide sequence: TGCAGCGTCGGTGGGCAGGGGGAAGCTTTCTTT. V usage is TRBV29-1 and J usage is TRBJ1-1; a weak D match, TRBD1 (6 bases). This CDR3 contains 11 residues. V was clipped by 6 bases and J by 8 bases, with 13 bases between them. Germline CDR1 reads SQVTM; CDR2 reads ANQGSEA.

The chain links TRBV6-4 to TRBJ2-3; a possible D gene is TRBD1 (6 bases). CDR1 MRHNA and CDR2 SNTAGT come from the germline V gene. The length of the CDR3 is 14 residues. V was clipped by 3 bases and J by 1 base, with 8 bases between them. The CDR3 nucleotides read TGTGCCAGCAGTGAGGCAGGGGGCACAGATACGCAGTATTTT. Amino acid sequence: CASSEAGGTDTQYF.

The genes are TRBV9 and TRBJ2-1, with D hard to call. CDR3 length: 15 amino acids. V was trimmed by 0 bases and J by 7 bases, leaving 14 bases between them. The germline V gene encodes CDR1 SGDLS and CDR2 YYNGEE. CDR3 region: CASSVGGQNQNEQFF. For the CDR3, the DNA is TGTGCCAGCAGCGTAGGAGGTCAAAACCAGAATGAGCAGTTCTTC.

This clonotype was observed a handful of times. The V and J genes are TRBV20-1 and TRBJ2-3; no firm D call. Germline CDR1 is DFQATT and CDR2 is SNEGSKA (reference sequence). The CDR3 extends over 13 amino acids. Trimming removed 4 bases from V and 1 base from J, with 9 bases in between. CDR3 in amino acids: CSANLDGTDTQYF. The CDR3 DNA reads as TGCAGTGCTAACTTGGACGGCACAGATACGCAGTATTTT.

This clonotype was observed a few times. CDR3 sequence: CASSATSGPTGTDTQYF. In DNA form, the CDR3 reads TGTGCCAGCAGCGCCACTAGCGGGCCCACCGGCACAGATACGCAGTATTTT. The chain uses TRBV7-8 and TRBJ2-3; 9 bases match TRBD2. Trimming took 5 bases from V and 1 from J; bases not matched to a gene: 10. Per germline, CDR1 SGHVS and CDR2 FQNEAQ. The length of the CDR3 is 17 residues.